A single sample is the source of the 11 T cell receptor beta chains below, sequenced in a study of cytomegalovirus exposure and HLA in healthy donors. In the PCR, 60 Vbeta and 13 Jbeta primers were used. Method: immunoSEQ multiplex PCR; TCRdb's copy keeps in-frame clones and lacks some. The table records approximately 150,000 clones, 71% of them present only once. Specimen: PBMCs. These receptors were collected from a woman in her twenties or thirties in good health and CMV-seronegative.

The chain combines TRBV2 with TRBJ1-5; no clear D. CDR1 is SNHLY and CDR2 is FYNNEI in the germline V gene. This CDR3 comprises 14 residues. Between the trimmed V and J ends, which lost 3 bases and 3 bases, there was a span of 9 bases. CDR3 nucleotides: TGTGCCAGCAGTGACCGGGATACCAATCAGCCCCAGCATTTT. The encoded protein is CASSDRDTNQPQHF.

V is TRBV7-9 and J is TRBJ1-3, with a possible D match to TRBD1 (6 bases). Germline V CDR1 and CDR2: SEHNR, FQNEAQ (reference sequence). Trimming removed 9 bases at V and 5 bases at J, with 11 bases between. This CDR3 comprises 12 residues. The CDR3 region is CASNRDRNTIYF. The CDR3 nucleotides are TGTGCCAGTAACCGGGACAGAAACACCATATATTTT.

DNA of the CDR3: TGTGCCAGTAGTATTGGGCAGCCAATCTCCTATAATTCACCCCTCCACTTT. It yields the protein CASSIGQPISYNSPLHF. The gene calls are TRBV19 and TRBJ1-6; D is undetermined. This CDR3 is built from 17 residues. From germline, CDR1 is LNHDA and CDR2 SQIVND (reference sequence). Trimming took 3 bases from V and 0 from J, leaving 12 bases between them.

The rearrangement uses TRBV15 and TRBJ1-5; the D gene is possibly TRBD1 (5 bases). The CDR3 consists of 15 residues. Germline CDR1 is LNHNV and CDR2 is YYDKDF (reference sequence). V was clipped by 5 bases and J by 9 bases, with 20 bases between them. The CDR3 sequence is CATSSSSGEGMPQHF. In DNA, the CDR3 is TGTGCCACCAGCTCCTCCTCCGGGGAGGGGATGCCCCAGCATTTT.

This chain links TRBV5-1 with TRBJ2-7; TRBD2 matches at 9 bases. V lost 4 bases and J lost 6; bases outside the gene matches: 11. The CDR3 runs 15 residues. The V gene's germline CDR1 is SGHRS and CDR2 YFSETQ. DNA of the CDR3: TGCGCCAGCAGCCCATGGGGGCGGGAGGGTGGCGAGCAGTACTTC. Its protein is CASSPWGREGGEQYF.

This rearrangement joins TRBV7-2 to TRBJ2-3; 8 nucleotides agree with TRBD2. Germline-derived CDR1 and CDR2 are SGHTA and FQGNSA. The trim removed 5 bases at V and 6 bases at J, leaving 10 bases unmatched. CDR3 length equals 15 residues. The CDR3 is CASSPQAGAGDTQYF. In DNA, the CDR3 is TGTGCCAGCAGCCCACAAGCGGGAGCGGGGGATACGCAGTATTTT.

The V gene is TRBV5-1, the J gene TRBJ1-4, with D hard to call. The germline CDR1 and CDR2 sequences are SGHRS and YFSETQ. Trimming took off 2 bases at V and 5 bases at J, with 10 bases between the two ends. CDR3 length: 14 residues. The CDR3 DNA reads TGCGCCAGCAGCTTTCGGGAGGTAAATGAAAAACTGTTTTTT. Its protein is CASSFREVNEKLFF.

The chain joins TRBV2 to TRBJ2-1, with 10 bases that match TRBD2. Trimming took 0 bases from V and 10 from J; bases not matched to a gene: 9. Germline CDR1 reads SNHLY; CDR2 reads FYNNEI. The CDR3 consists of 16 residues. Here the CDR3 reads CASSEARASGRREQFF. The CDR3 DNA sequence: TGTGCCAGCAGTGAAGCTCGGGCTAGCGGGAGACGGGAGCAGTTCTTC.

The rearrangement links TRBV27 to TRBJ2-7; 10 nucleotides match TRBD1. The CDR3 covers 14 residues. The germline CDR1 and CDR2 sequences are MNHEY and SMNVEV (reference sequence). With V trimmed by 4 bases and J by 7 bases, 7 bases remained unmatched. The CDR3 coding sequence is TGTGCCAGCAGTTCCGGGACAGGGGTAAGGGAGCAGTACTTC. Translated, it gives CASSSGTGVREQYF.

V usage is TRBV7-2 and J usage is TRBJ1-2; D gene unclear. V lost 2 bases, J lost 3 bases, and 10 bases lay in between. The CDR3 is made up of 14 amino acids. Germline CDR1 is SGHTA and CDR2 is FQGNSA. CDR3 in amino acids: CASSLSRGHYGYTF. The CDR3 nucleotides are TGTGCCAGCAGCTTAAGCCGCGGGCACTATGGCTACACCTTC.

The V and J genes are TRBV10-3 and TRBJ1-5, with D perhaps TRBD1 (5 bases). This CDR3 contains 17 residues. Trimming pared 0 bases from V and 4 bases from J, leaving 16 bases between. The germline gives CDR1 ENHRY, CDR2 SYGVKD. In DNA, the CDR3 is TGTGCCATCAGTGAGTCCCAGGGCACAGGCAGAAATCAGCCCCAGCATTTT. This translates into CAISESQGTGRNQPQHF.